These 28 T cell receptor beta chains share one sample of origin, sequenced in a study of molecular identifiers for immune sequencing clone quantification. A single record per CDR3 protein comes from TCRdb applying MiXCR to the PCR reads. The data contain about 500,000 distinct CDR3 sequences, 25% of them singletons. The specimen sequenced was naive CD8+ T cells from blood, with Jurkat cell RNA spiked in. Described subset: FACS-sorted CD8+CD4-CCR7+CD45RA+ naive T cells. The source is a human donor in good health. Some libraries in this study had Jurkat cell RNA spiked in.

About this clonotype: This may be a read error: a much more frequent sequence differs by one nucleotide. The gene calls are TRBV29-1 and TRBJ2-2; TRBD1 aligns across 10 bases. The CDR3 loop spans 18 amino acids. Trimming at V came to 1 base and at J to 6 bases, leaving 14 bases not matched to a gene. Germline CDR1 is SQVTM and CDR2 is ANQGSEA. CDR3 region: CSVEVEQDRGFIAGELFF. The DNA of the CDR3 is TGCAGCGTTGAAGTTGAGCAGGACAGGGGGTTCATTGCCGGGGAGCTGTTTTTT.

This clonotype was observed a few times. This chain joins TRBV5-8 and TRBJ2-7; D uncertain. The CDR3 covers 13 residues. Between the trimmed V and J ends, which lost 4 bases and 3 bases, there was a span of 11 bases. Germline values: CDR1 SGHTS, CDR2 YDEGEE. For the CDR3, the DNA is TGTGCCAGCAGCCTGGGGTATGGCTACGAGCAGTACTTC. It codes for CASSLGYGYEQYF.

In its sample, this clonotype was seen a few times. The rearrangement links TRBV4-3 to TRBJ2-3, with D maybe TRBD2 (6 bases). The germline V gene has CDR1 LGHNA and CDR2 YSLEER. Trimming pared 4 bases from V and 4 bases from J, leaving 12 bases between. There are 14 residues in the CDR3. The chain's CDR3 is CASSLSGSSDTQYF. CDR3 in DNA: TGCGCCAGCAGCCTCTCCGGGAGCTCAGATACGCAGTATTTT.

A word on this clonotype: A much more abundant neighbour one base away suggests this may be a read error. CDR3 DNA: TGCGCCAGCAGCCAAGATTTGGCGCTCTCCTACGAGCAGTACTTC. Translating it yields CASSQDLALSYEQYF. This chain links TRBV4-3 with TRBJ2-7; D unclear. The germline V gene encodes CDR1 LGHNA and CDR2 YSLEER. CDR3 size: 15 residues. V was shortened by 0 bases and J by 0 bases, with 9 bases between the two germline ends.

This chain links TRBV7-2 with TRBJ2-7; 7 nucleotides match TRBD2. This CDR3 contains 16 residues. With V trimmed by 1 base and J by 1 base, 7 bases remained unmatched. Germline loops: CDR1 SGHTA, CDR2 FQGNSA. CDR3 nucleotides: TGTGCCAGCAGCTTAGTGGGCGGGAGTGGGTCCTACGAGCAGTACTTC. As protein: CASSLVGGSGSYEQYF.

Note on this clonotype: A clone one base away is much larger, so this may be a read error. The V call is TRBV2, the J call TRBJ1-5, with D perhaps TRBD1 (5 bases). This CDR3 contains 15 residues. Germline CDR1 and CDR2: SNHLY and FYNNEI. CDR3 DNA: TGTGCCAGCAGTGAAGGTGCAGGGATTAATCAGCCCCGGCATTTT. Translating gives CASSEGAGINQPRHF.

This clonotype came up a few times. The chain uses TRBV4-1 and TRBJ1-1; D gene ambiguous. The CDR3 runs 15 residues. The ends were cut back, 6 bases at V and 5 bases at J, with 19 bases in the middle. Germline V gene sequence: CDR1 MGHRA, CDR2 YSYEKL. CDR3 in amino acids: CASRPQAGEKTEAFF. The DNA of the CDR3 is TGCGCCAGCAGACCCCAGGCGGGCGAGAAGACTGAAGCTTTCTTT.

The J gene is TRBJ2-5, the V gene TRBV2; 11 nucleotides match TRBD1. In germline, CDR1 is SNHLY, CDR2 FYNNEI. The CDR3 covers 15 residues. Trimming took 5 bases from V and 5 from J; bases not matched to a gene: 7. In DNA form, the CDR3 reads TGTGCCAGCAGTCCAGGACAGGGGGCGCCGGAGACCCAGTACTTC. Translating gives CASSPGQGAPETQYF.

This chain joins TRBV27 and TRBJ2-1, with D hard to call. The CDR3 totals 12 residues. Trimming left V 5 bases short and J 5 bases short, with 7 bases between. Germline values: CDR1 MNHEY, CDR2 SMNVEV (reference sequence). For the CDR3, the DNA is TGTGCCAGCAGTGGACCAGACAATGAGCAGTTCTTC. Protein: CASSGPDNEQFF.

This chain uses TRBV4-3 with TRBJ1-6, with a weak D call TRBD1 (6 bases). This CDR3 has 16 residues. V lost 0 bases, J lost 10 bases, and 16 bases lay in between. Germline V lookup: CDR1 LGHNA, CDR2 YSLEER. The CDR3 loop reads CASSQDWGGPTSPLHF. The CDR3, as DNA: TGCGCCAGCAGCCAAGATTGGGGGGGGCCGACCTCACCCCTCCACTTT.

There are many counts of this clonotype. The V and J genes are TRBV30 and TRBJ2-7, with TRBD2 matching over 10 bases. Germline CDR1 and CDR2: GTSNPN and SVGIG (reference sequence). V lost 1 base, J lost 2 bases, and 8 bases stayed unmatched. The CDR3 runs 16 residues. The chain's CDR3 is CAWSASLAGATYEQYF. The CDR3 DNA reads TGTGCCTGGAGTGCGAGTCTAGCGGGGGCAACCTACGAGCAGTACTTC.

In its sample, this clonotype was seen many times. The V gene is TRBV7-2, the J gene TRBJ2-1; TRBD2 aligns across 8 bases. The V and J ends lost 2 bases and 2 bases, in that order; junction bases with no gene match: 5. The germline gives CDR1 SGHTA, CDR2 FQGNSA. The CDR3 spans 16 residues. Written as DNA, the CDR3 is TGTGCCAGCAGCTTACTACAGACTAGCGCCTACAATGAGCAGTTCTTC. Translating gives CASSLLQTSAYNEQFF.

The CDR3 DNA sequence: TGTGCCTGGAGTGTGCCTAGCCTAGCCTACGAGCAGTACTTC. Protein product: CAWSVPSLAYEQYF. This rearrangement joins TRBV30 to TRBJ2-7, with D possibly being TRBD2 (5 bases). Germline V gene data show CDR1 as GTSNPN and CDR2 as SVGIG (reference sequence). The length of the CDR3 is 14 residues. Trimming pared 0 bases from V and 2 bases from J, leaving 11 bases between.

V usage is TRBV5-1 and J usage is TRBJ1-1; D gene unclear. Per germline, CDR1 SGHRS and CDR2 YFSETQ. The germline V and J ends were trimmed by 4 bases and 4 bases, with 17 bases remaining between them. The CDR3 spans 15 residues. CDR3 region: CASSPGLGGITEAFF. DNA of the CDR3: TGCGCCAGCAGCCCCGGCCTGGGAGGTATCACTGAAGCTTTCTTT.

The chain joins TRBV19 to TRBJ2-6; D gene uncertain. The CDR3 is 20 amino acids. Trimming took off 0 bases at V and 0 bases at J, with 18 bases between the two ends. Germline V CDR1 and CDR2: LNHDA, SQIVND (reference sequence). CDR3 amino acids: CASSIDRSIVSGSGANVLTF. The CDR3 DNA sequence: TGTGCCAGTAGTATAGATAGGTCCATCGTCTCAGGCTCTGGGGCCAACGTCCTGACTTTC.

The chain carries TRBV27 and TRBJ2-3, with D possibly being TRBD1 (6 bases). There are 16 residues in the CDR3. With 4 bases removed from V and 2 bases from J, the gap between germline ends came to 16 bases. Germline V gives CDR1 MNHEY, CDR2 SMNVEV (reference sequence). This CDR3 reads CASSSYRDIHTDTQYF. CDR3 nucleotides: TGTGCCAGCAGTTCATACCGGGACATACACACAGATACGCAGTATTTT.

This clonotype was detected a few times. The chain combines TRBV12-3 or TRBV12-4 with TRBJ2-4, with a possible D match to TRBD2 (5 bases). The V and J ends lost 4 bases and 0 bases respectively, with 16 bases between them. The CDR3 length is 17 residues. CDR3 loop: CASSSSSPKLAKNIQYF. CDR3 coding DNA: TGTGCCAGCAGTTCCTCTAGCCCCAAACTAGCCAAAAACATTCAGTACTTC.

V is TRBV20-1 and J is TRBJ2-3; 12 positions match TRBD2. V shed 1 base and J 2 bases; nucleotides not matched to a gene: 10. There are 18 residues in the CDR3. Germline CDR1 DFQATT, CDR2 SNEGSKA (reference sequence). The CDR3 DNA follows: TGCAGTGCTAGAGCCTACCCTAGCGGGGGGGAATTCACAGATACGCAGTATTTT. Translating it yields CSARAYPSGGEFTDTQYF.

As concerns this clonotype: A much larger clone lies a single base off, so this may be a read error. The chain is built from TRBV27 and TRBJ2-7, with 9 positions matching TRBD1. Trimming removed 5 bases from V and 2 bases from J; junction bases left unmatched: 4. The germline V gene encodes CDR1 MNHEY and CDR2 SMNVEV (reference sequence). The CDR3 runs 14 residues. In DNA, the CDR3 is TGTGCCAGCAGTCCCCGGACAGGGGCCTACGAGCAGTACTTC. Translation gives CASSPRTGAYEQYF.

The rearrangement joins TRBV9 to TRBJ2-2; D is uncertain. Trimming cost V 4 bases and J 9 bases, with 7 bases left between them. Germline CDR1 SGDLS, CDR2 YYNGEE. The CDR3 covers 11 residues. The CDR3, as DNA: TGTGCCAGCAGCACCCCGAGGGAGCTGTTTTTT. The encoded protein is CASSTPRELFF.

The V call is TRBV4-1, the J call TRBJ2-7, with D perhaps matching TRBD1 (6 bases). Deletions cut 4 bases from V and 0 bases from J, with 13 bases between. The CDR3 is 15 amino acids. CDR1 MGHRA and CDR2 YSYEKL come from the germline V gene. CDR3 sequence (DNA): TGCGCCAGCAGCCCGACAGGCTCGAGCTCCTACGAGCAGTACTTC. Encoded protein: CASSPTGSSSYEQYF.

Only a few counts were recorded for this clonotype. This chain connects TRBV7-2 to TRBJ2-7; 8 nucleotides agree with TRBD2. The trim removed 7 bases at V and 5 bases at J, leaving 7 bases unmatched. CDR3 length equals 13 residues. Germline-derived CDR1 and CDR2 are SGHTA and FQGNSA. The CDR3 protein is CASTGGGRDEQYF. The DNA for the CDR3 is TGTGCCAGCACCGGGGGGGGCCGTGACGAGCAGTACTTC.

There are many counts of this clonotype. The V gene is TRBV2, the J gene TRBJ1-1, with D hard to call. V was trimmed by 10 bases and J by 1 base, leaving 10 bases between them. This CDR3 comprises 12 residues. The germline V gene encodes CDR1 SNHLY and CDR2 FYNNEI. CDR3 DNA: TGTGCCAACTCGACGGCGAACACTGAAGCTTTCTTT. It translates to CANSTANTEAFF.

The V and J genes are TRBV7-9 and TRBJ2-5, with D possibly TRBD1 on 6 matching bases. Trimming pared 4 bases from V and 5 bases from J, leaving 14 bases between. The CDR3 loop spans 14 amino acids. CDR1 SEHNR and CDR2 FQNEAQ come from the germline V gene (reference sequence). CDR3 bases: TGTGCCAGCAGCTCAACACAGGGATTCGAGACCCAGTACTTC. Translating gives CASSSTQGFETQYF.

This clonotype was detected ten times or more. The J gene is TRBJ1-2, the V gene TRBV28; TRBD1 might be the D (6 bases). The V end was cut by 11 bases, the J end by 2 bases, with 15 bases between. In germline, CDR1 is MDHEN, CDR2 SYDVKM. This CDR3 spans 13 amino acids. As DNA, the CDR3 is TGTGCCGGCTATGGAGGGGGAAACTATGGCTACACCTTC. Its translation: CAGYGGGNYGYTF.

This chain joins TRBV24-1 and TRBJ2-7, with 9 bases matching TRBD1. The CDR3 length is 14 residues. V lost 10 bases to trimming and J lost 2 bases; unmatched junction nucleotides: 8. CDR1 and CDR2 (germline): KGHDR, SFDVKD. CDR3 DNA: TGTGCCACTTCAGCCGGGACAGGGCCCTACGAGCAGTACTTC. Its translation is CATSAGTGPYEQYF.

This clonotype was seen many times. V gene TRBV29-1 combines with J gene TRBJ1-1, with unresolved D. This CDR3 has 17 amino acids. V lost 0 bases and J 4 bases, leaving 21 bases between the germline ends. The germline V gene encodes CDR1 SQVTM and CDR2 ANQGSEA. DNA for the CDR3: TGCAGCGTTGAAGAGGGTTGGGCGGGGAGGTACCGCACTGAAGCTTTCTTT. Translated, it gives CSVEEGWAGRYRTEAFF.

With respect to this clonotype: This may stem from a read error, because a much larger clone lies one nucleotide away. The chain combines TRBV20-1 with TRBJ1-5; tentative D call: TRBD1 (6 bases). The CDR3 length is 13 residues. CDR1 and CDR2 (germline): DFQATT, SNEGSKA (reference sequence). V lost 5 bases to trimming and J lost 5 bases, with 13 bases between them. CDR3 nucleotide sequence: TGCAGTGCTGGTACAGGGTATTATCAGCCCCAGCATTTT. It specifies CSAGTGYYQPQHF.